A selection of T cell receptor beta chains follows, all from one sample in a study of yellow fever vaccine responses in identical twins. TCRdb re-analysed the RT-PCR reads in MiXCR, keeping a single row per CDR3 protein. Of 2,000 to 2,500 distinct CDR3 sequences listed, over 70% were seen once; the top ten hold less than 3.5%. This specimen consisted of T cells from blood (PBMCs), unsorted or a sorted subset (not recorded which), obtained before or after yellow fever vaccination (not recorded which). Receptor source: a woman aged 18-30 years who received the yellow fever vaccine. CDR3s include the opening cysteine and the closing phenylalanine or tryptophan.

J gene: TRBJ2-3; V gene: TRBV14; CDR3 protein: CASSRSQTSGGGDTQYF
J gene: TRBJ2-7; V gene: TRBV5-5; CDR3 protein: CASSFEGRGNSYEQYF
J gene: TRBJ2-1; V gene: TRBV20-1; CDR3 protein: CSASNRDRGYNEQFF
J gene: TRBJ2-7; V gene: TRBV5-1; CDR3 protein: CASSLTPNEQYF
J gene: TRBJ1-1; V gene: TRBV7-3; CDR3 protein: CASSLSTGNTEAFF
J gene: TRBJ2-1; V gene: TRBV11-2; CDR3 protein: CASSQDASGNEQFF
J gene: TRBJ2-5; V gene: TRBV5-1; CDR3 protein: CASTSGQPQETQYF
J gene: TRBJ2-1; V gene: TRBV21-1; CDR3 protein: CASSPTGNEQFF
J gene: TRBJ2-1; V gene: TRBV11-3; CDR3 protein: CASSPRMDSYNEQFF
J gene: TRBJ2-2; V gene: TRBV7-6; CDR3 protein: CASSLGQGGTGELFF
J gene: TRBJ2-3; V gene: TRBV24-1; CDR3 protein: CATSDRDTRTDTQYF
J gene: TRBJ1-2; V gene: TRBV5-1; CDR3 protein: CASSLGEQRFYGYTF
J gene: TRBJ1-1; V gene: TRBV5-6; CDR3 protein: CASSSAGEGTEAFF
J gene: TRBJ2-1; V gene: TRBV11-2; CDR3 protein: CASSPTRSSYNEQFF
J gene: TRBJ1-2; V gene: TRBV29-1; CDR3 protein: CSVTQGGNYGYTF
J gene: TRBJ2-4; V gene: TRBV23-1; CDR3 protein: CIWGLGKNIQYF
J gene: TRBJ1-3; V gene: TRBV4-2; CDR3 protein: CASSPPRIESGNTIYF
J gene: TRBJ2-1; V gene: TRBV10-3; CDR3 protein: CAIGQGGGEQFF
J gene: TRBJ1-1; V gene: TRBV11-1; CDR3 protein: CASSTVRYPNTEAFF
J gene: TRBJ2-7; V gene: TRBV12-2; CDR3 protein: CASRLALDHYEQYF
J gene: TRBJ2-1; V gene: TRBV28; CDR3 protein: CASSPPIVAYNEQFF
J gene: TRBJ1-1; V gene: TRBV5-1; CDR3 protein: CASSLGAALNTEAFF
J gene: TRBJ2-4; V gene: TRBV5-1; CDR3 protein: CASSSVGGSKNIQYF
J gene: TRBJ2-1; V gene: TRBV12-3/TRBV12-4; CDR3 protein: CASTYWGNEQFF
J gene: TRBJ2-7; V gene: TRBV2; CDR3 protein: CASSIGPAYEQYF
J gene: TRBJ2-1; V gene: TRBV4-3; CDR3 protein: CASSQIQVSYNEQFF
J gene: TRBJ1-5; V gene: TRBV19; CDR3 protein: CASSISGSGPQHF
J gene: TRBJ1-2; V gene: TRBV30; CDR3 protein: CAWRLHRDECGYTF
J gene: TRBJ2-5; V gene: TRBV2; CDR3 protein: CASSLTETQYF
J gene: TRBJ1-4; V gene: TRBV6-1; CDR3 protein: CASSEAGGIVWEKLFF
J gene: TRBJ1-2; V gene: TRBV12-3/TRBV12-4; CDR3 protein: CASSTPDRGWNGYTF
J gene: TRBJ2-5; V gene: TRBV5-1; CDR3 protein: CASSLTRGGYQETQYF
J gene: TRBJ1-2; V gene: TRBV6-1; CDR3 protein: CASSEVRILSNYGYTF
J gene: TRBJ1-1; V gene: TRBV18; CDR3 protein: CASSPTENTEAFF
J gene: TRBJ1-5; V gene: TRBV18; CDR3 protein: CASSPGGQGNQPQHF
J gene: TRBJ1-2; V gene: TRBV29-1; CDR3 protein: CSVLPGGSGYGYTF
J gene: TRBJ1-2; V gene: TRBV5-1; CDR3 protein: CASSTDSNYGYTF
J gene: TRBJ1-4; V gene: TRBV23-1; CDR3 protein: CASITGTGENEKLFF
J gene: TRBJ2-2; V gene: TRBV11-3; CDR3 protein: CASSPRGGGNGELFF
J gene: TRBJ2-3; V gene: TRBV4-2; CDR3 protein: CASSPLARGGTDTQYF
J gene: TRBJ1-1; V gene: TRBV6-1; CDR3 protein: CASSLNSEAFF
J gene: TRBJ2-7; V gene: TRBV7-9; CDR3 protein: CASSPRRVYEQYF
J gene: TRBJ2-1; V gene: TRBV18; CDR3 protein: CASSPYTRAGEQFF
J gene: TRBJ2-1; V gene: TRBV10-3; CDR3 protein: CAISGTSGYNEQFF
J gene: TRBJ2-1; V gene: TRBV10-1; CDR3 protein: CASSPSGNPYNEQFF